A selection of T cell receptor beta chains follows, all from one sample in a study of T-cell reconstitution after alpha-beta-depleted transplantation in children. TCRdb re-called the PCR reads through MiXCR, storing one row per CDR3 protein. The sample has approximately 170,000 distinct CDR3 sequences; over 8.5% are singletons. This material consisted of PBMCs, taken before TCRalphabeta/CD19-depleted stem cell transplant. Receptor source: a boy aged 2-15 years with acute myeloid leukemia, due to receive a stem cell transplant. The CDR3 runs from the conserved cysteine through the conserved F or W. The order of the fields is D gene, clone size, V gene, J gene, CDR3 protein, CDR3 DNA. A D gene is named only where the DNA matches it firmly. Clone size is not always given. Where it is, it says once, few, many or a class for expanded clones.

TRBD2	medium-sized	TRBV2	TRBJ2-5	CASNGLAGVLGGKVEYF	TGTGCCAGCAATGGGCTAGCGGGAGTGCTGGGGGGTAAGGTTGAGTACTTC
.	few	TRBV11-3	TRBJ2-1	CASSLQGGATYNEQFF	TGTGCCAGCAGCTTACAAGGGGGAGCAACCTACAATGAGCAGTTCTTC
.	many	TRBV15	TRBJ2-7	CATSRLRGGSSYEQYF	TGTGCCACCAGCAGACTCAGGGGGGGATCGTCCTACGAGCAGTACTTC
.	many	TRBV12-3/TRBV12-4	TRBJ2-7	CASSLVPSYEQYF	TGTGCCAGCAGTTTAGTCCCCTCCTACGAGCAGTACTTC
TRBD1	many	TRBV7-8	TRBJ2-5	CATGGSGGRMETQYF	TGTGCCACCGGGGGATCAGGGGGCAGAATGGAGACCCAGTACTTC
TRBD1	many	TRBV6-1	TRBJ1-4	CASRPQGAGNEKLFF	TGTGCCAGCAGACCCCAGGGGGCGGGTAATGAAAAACTGTTTTTT
.	many	TRBV12-3/TRBV12-4	TRBJ2-2	CASSLTGRELFF	TGTGCCAGCAGTTTGACGGGCCGGGAGCTGTTTTTT
TRBD1	many	TRBV28	TRBJ2-2	CASRTGQGTGELFF	TGTGCCAGCAGAACGGGACAGGGCACCGGGGAGCTGTTTTTT
TRBD2	many	TRBV5-1	TRBJ2-7	CASSVSGSQKSEQYF	TGCGCCAGCAGCGTAAGCGGGAGCCAAAAAAGCGAGCAGTACTTC
TRBD1	many	TRBV20-1	TRBJ2-7	CSALWDSTNIDSYEQYF	TGCAGTGCTTTGTGGGACAGTACTAATATTGATTCCTACGAGCAGTACTTC
.	many	TRBV20-1	TRBJ2-3	CSAGHRTDTQYF	TGCAGTGCTGGACATCGCACAGATACGCAGTATTTT
.	many	TRBV5-1	TRBJ2-1	CASSSRRMYNEQFF	TGCGCCAGCAGCAGTAGGCGGATGTACAATGAGCAGTTCTTC
TRBD1	many	TRBV6-1	TRBJ2-1	CASSPGTVSYNEQFF	TGTGCCAGCAGCCCCGGGACAGTCTCCTACAATGAGCAGTTCTTC
TRBD1	.	TRBV7-9	TRBJ2-3	CASSLARTGTSTDTQYF	TGTGCCAGCAGCCTCGCTAGGACAGGGACTAGCACAGATACGCAGTATTTT
.	many	TRBV12-3/TRBV12-4	TRBJ1-2	CASTNGGARGYTF	TGTGCCAGCACCAACGGGGGGGCGAGGGGCTACACCTTC